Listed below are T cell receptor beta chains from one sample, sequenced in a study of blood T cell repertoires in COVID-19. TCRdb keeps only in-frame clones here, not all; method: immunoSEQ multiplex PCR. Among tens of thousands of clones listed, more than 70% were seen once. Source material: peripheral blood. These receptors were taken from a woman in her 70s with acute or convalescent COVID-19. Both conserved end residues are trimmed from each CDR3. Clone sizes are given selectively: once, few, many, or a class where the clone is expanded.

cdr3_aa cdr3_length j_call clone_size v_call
ASSGVGVGYT 10 TRBJ1-2 . TRBV6-5
ASSINLRGGTEAF 13 TRBJ1-1 . TRBV19
ASSYTAGFSGNTIY 14 TRBJ1-3 once TRBV6-6
ASSFGTDYGYT 11 TRBJ1-2 . TRBV6-5
ASSLGHSGANVLT 13 TRBJ2-6 . TRBV18
ASSLGGGETQY 11 TRBJ2-5 medium-sized TRBV28
ATSRGQGGDSNQPQH 15 TRBJ1-5 once TRBV15
ATSRGSATTEAF 12 TRBJ1-1 . TRBV15
ASSPSAGVGYEQY 13 TRBJ2-7 . TRBV4-2
ASSGGTYEQY 10 TRBJ2-7 . TRBV12-3/TRBV12-4
ASRRTGLLYEQY 12 TRBJ2-7 once TRBV28
ASSLIGGDNSPLH 13 TRBJ1-6 medium-sized TRBV7-3
ASSPSLGQGNRSNQPQH 17 TRBJ1-5 . TRBV18
ASIEDRNTEAF 11 TRBJ1-1 . TRBV12-3/TRBV12-4
ASSEYDRGSNSPLH 14 TRBJ1-6 . TRBV25-1
ASSRVGTASNEKLF 14 TRBJ1-4 . TRBV5-4
ASRQTGAIQETQY 13 TRBJ2-5 . TRBV2
ASSQEGGSIYGYT 13 TRBJ1-2 . TRBV14
ASSTGTSDTQY 11 TRBJ2-3 . TRBV18
ASSLDQASGNTIY 13 TRBJ1-3 . TRBV28
ASSPDRQGARETQY 14 TRBJ2-5 . TRBV3-1/TRBV3-2
ASRDRGTH 8 TRBJ2-7 once TRBV28
AWGQGRYEQY 10 TRBJ2-7 few TRBV30
ASSKGQGFEQY 11 TRBJ2-7 . TRBV25-1